These 13 T cell receptor beta chains originate from one sample sequenced in a study of T cell responses to AZD1222 COVID-19 vaccine. The method was immunoSEQ multiplex PCR; TCRdb's version includes in-frame clones alone and lacks a portion of them. The sample has roughly 130,000 clones; 91% are singletons. The input for sequencing was peripheral blood, taken on day 0 of AZD1222 vaccination. The receptors shown here come from an adult in good health.

The DNA of the CDR3 is TGTGCCAGCAGCCCTTCCACAGGGCCCACCGGGGAGCTGTTTTTT. Its translation: CASSPSTGPTGELFF. The rearrangement joins TRBV7-9 to TRBJ2-2; maybe TRBD1 (6 bases). This CDR3 spans 15 amino acids. Trimming removed 5 bases at V and 4 bases at J, with 14 bases between. CDR1 SEHNR and CDR2 FQNEAQ come from the germline V gene (reference sequence).

V and J are TRBV29-1 and TRBJ2-1; 7 bases are a match to TRBD1. The ends lost 5 bases at V and 5 bases at J; junction bases unmatched: 12. CDR3 length: 15 residues. In germline, CDR1 is SQVTM, CDR2 ANQGSEA. The CDR3 is CSVPKGAARNNEQFF. CDR3 bases: TGCAGCGTTCCTAAGGGGGCAGCAAGAAACAATGAGCAGTTCTTC.

The chain combines TRBV4-3 with TRBJ1-3, with no clear D. In germline, CDR1 is LGHNA, CDR2 YSLEER. The CDR3 totals 12 residues. Deletions cut 3 bases from V and 4 bases from J, with 4 bases between. The CDR3 sequence is CASSQVGNTIYF. In DNA, the CDR3 is TGCGCCAGCAGCCAGGTGGGAAACACCATATATTTT.

J is TRBJ1-2 and V is TRBV19; 9 bases match TRBD1. Germline V gives CDR1 LNHDA, CDR2 SQIVND (reference sequence). This CDR3 is 13 amino acids long. J lost 5 bases, V lost 3 bases, and 1 base had no gene match. In nucleotides, the CDR3 is TGTGCCAGTAGTATGGGACAGGGTTATGGCTACACCTTC. Amino acid sequence: CASSMGQGYGYTF.

The chain recombines TRBV6-6 with TRBJ1-2; D is ambiguous. The CDR3 is 14 residues long. CDR1 and CDR2 (germline): MNHNY, SVGAGI (reference sequence). The germline V and J ends were trimmed by 5 bases and 4 bases, with 14 bases remaining between them. CDR3 protein: CASSPRARAYGYTF. The CDR3 nucleotides read TGTGCCAGCAGTCCCCGGGCCCGAGCCTATGGCTACACCTTC.

This chain links TRBV6-5 with TRBJ2-5; 7 nucleotides agree with TRBD1. In germline, CDR1 is MNHEY, CDR2 SVGAGI. The CDR3 length is 15 residues. Trimming removed 4 bases from V and 4 bases from J; junction bases left unmatched: 9. This CDR3 reads CASSLQGPESETQYF. In nucleotides, the CDR3 is TGTGCCAGCAGTTTACAGGGGCCGGAGTCAGAGACCCAGTACTTC.

The gene calls are TRBV30 and TRBJ1-4; possible D gene TRBD1, 5 bases. V was trimmed by 3 bases and J by 8 bases, leaving 16 bases between them. There are 14 residues in the CDR3. Per the germline V gene, CDR1 is GTSNPN and CDR2 is SVGIG (reference sequence). DNA of the CDR3: TGTGCCTGGAGGGGGACCCTTCTGGGGGAAAAACTGTTTTTT. Its protein product is CAWRGTLLGEKLFF.

This clone has just one count. The V gene is TRBV5-4, the J gene TRBJ2-3, with 9 nucleotides matching TRBD2. The CDR3 length is 16 residues. V was clipped by 6 bases and J by 2 bases; unmatched bases: 10. Germline V gene lookup returns CDR1 SGHNT and CDR2 YYREEE (reference sequence). The CDR3 nucleotides read TGTGCCAGCAATCCTGGGGCTAGCGGGAACACAGATACGCAGTATTTT. It translates to CASNPGASGNTDTQYF.

The chain uses TRBV5-1 and TRBJ2-7, with 14 nucleotides matching TRBD2. CDR1 and CDR2 (germline): SGHRS, YFSETQ. The ends lost 5 bases at V and 0 bases at J; junction bases unmatched: 10. This CDR3 spans 18 amino acids. CDR3 coding DNA: TGCGCCAGCAGTTCCGGACTAGCGGGAGGCCCCAACTCCTACGAGCAGTACTTC. Translating gives CASSSGLAGGPNSYEQYF.

This chain uses TRBV4-1 with TRBJ1-1; unclear D gene. Trimming took 3 bases from V and 3 from J, leaving 17 bases between them. This CDR3 is 16 amino acids long. Germline lookup yields CDR1 MGHRA and CDR2 YSYEKL. The CDR3 coding sequence is TGCGCCAGCAGCCACTTAACCACAGTTTTTTACACTGAAGCTTTCTTT. It codes for CASSHLTTVFYTEAFF.

The chain joins TRBV3-1 (or the pseudogene TRBV3-2) to TRBJ1-5; perhaps TRBD1 as D (6 bases). The CDR3 has 15 amino acids. The germline CDR1 and CDR2 sequences are LGHDT and YNNKEL (reference sequence). Deletions cut 4 bases from V and 0 bases from J, with 10 bases between. The chain's CDR3 is CASSPDSHSNQPQHF. Here the CDR3 DNA reads TGTGCCAGCAGCCCGGACAGTCATAGCAATCAGCCCCAGCATTTT.

The rearrangement joins TRBV3-1 (or the pseudogene TRBV3-2) to TRBJ1-1, with D maybe TRBD1 (5 bases). This CDR3 comprises 14 residues. Germline loops: CDR1 LGHDT, CDR2 YNNKEL (reference sequence). Trimming cost V 4 bases and J 5 bases, with 14 bases left between them. The CDR3 nucleotides are TGTGCCAGCAGCCGTCTTAATGGGGGAACTGAAGCTTTCTTT. Amino acids: CASSRLNGGTEAFF.

The chain links TRBV21-1 to TRBJ1-5; the tabulated D call, TRBD1, remains unverified against the DNA. TRBV21-1 is tagged as a pseudogene. The CDR3 covers 15 residues. CDR3 DNA: TGTGCCAGCAGCGTTATGGACAGGGCGGGCCAGCCCCAGCATTTT. Translated, it gives CASSVMDRAGQPQHF.